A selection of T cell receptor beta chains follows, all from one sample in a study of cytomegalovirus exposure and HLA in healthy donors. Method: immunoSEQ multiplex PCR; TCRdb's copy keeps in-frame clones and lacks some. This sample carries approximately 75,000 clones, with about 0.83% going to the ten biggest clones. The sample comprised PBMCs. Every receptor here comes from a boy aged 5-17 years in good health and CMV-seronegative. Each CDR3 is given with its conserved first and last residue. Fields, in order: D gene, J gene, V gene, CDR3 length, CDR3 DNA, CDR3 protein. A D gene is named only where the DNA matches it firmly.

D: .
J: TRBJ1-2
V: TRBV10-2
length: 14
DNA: TGCGCCAGCAGTGAGTCGGGGGGGGAGGCTGGCTACACCTTC
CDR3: CASSESGGEAGYTF

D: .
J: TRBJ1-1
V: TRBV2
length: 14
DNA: TGTGCCAGCAGACCCAGGGTCATGAACACTGAAGCTTTCTTT
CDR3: CASRPRVMNTEAFF

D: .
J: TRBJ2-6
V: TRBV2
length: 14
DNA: TGTGCCAGCAGGTATGAGTTCAGGGCCAACGTCCTGACTTTC
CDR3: CASRYEFRANVLTF

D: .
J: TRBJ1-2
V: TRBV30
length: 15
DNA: TGTGCCTGGAGTATCCTCCCTGACAGAGGGGGTGGCTACACCTTC
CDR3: CAWSILPDRGGGYTF

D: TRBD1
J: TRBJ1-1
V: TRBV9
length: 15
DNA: TGTGCCAGCAGCGTGTGGACAGGGAGAAATCCCCGAGCTTTCTTT
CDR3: CASSVWTGRNPRAFF

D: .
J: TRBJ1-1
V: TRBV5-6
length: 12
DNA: TGTGCCAGCAGCTTGGGGAGCACTGAAGCTTTCTTT
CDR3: CASSLGSTEAFF

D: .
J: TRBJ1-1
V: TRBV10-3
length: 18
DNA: TGTGCCACGGCAATACCCGGTGGGCCAGTGGCGGGCGACACTGAAGCTTTCTTT
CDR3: CATAIPGGPVAGDTEAFF

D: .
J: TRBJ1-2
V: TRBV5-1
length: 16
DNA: TGCGCCAGCAGCCCACCCTCCGGGACAACTAACTATGGCTACACCTTC
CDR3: CASSPPSGTTNYGYTF

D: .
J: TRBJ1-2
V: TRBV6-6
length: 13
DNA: TGTGCCAGCAGTTACTCGTCAGGGGAGGGCTACACCTTC
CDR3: CASSYSSGEGYTF

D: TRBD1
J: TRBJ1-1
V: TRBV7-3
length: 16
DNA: TGTGCCAGCAGCCCGCAACAGGGGGCGCGAGGTGGTGAAGCTTTCTTT
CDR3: CASSPQQGARGGEAFF

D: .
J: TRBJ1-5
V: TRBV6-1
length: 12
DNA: TGTGCCAGCAGTCGGGACAATCAGCCCCAGCATTTT
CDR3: CASSRDNQPQHF

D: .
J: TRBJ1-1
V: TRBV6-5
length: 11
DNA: TGTGCCAGCAGTTACCAACTCCGGACATTCTTT
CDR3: CASSYQLRTFF

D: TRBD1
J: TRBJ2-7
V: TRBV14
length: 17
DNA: TGTGCCAGCAGCCAAGGCCGACGGACAGGGAGGCCCTACGAGCAGTACTTC
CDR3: CASSQGRRTGRPYEQYF

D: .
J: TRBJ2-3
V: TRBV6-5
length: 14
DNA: TGTGCCAGCAGTTATGATCCCAGGACAGATACGCAGTATTTT
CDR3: CASSYDPRTDTQYF

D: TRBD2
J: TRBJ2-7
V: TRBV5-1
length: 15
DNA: TGCGCCAGCAGCTTGGAACCTAGCGGGACCTACGAGCAGTACTTC
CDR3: CASSLEPSGTYEQYF

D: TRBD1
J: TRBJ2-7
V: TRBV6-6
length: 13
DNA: TGTGCCAGCACCAACGGGGACAGGGTCGAGCAGTACTTC
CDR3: CASTNGDRVEQYF

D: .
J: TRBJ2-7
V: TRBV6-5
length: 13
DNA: TGTGCCAGCAGTTCGTTCGTTTTGTACGAGCAGTACTTC
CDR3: CASSSFVLYEQYF

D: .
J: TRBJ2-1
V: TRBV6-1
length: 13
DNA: TGTGCCAGCAGTGAACAGGAAGACAATGAGCAGTTCTTC
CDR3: CASSEQEDNEQFF

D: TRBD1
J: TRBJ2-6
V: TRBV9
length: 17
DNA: TGTGCCAGCAGCGTAGCACCCACCGGGACAGAGGCCAACGTCCTGACTTTC
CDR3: CASSVAPTGTEANVLTF

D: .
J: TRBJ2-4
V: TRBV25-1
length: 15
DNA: TGTGCCAGCAGTGAACGCGCGGGGGCCAAAAACATTCAGTACTTC
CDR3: CASSERAGAKNIQYF

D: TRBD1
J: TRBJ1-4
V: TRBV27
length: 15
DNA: TGTGCCAGCGGGGGGATAGGACAGGGGGCTGAAAAACTGTTTTTT
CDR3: CASGGIGQGAEKLFF

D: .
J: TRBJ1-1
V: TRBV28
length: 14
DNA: TGTGCCAGCAGGACAGCAGGGAAACACACTGAAGCTTTCTTT
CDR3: CASRTAGKHTEAFF

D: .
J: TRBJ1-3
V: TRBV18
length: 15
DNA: TGTGCCAGCTCACCACCAAGGAGGATGGAAAACACCATATATTTT
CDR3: CASSPPRRMENTIYF

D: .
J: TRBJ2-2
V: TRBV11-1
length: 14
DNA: TGTGCCACCCGTCAGCTAGCGAACACCGGGGAGCTGTTTTTT
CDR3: CATRQLANTGELFF

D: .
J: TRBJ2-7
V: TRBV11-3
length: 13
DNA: TGTGCCAGCAGCTCCACCCCAGCCTACGAGCAGTACTTC
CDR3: CASSSTPAYEQYF

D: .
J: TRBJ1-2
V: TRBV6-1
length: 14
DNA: TGTGCCAGCAGTGAAGCGCAAAGGGGCTATGGCTACACCTTC
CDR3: CASSEAQRGYGYTF

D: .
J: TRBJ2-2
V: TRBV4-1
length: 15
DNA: TGCGCCAGCAGCTACGGACATCCGAACACCGGGGAGCTGTTTTTT
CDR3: CASSYGHPNTGELFF

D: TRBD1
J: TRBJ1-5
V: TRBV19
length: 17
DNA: TGTGCCAGTAGAAAGACAGGGACCAGAGTGGGGTATCAGCCCCAGCATTTT
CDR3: CASRKTGTRVGYQPQHF

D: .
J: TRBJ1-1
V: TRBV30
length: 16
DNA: TGTGCCTGGAGCCCTGGGGGGGTAGGGAGGAACACTGAAGCTTTCTTT
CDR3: CAWSPGGVGRNTEAFF

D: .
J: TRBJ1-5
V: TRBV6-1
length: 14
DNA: TGTGCCAGCGGCGACGGGGGTCTAGGGCAGCCCCAGCATTTT
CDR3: CASGDGGLGQPQHF

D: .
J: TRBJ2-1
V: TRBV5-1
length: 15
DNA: TGCGCCAGCGCCTATGTACCGGGTTACAACAATGAGCAGTTCTTC
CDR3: CASAYVPGYNNEQFF

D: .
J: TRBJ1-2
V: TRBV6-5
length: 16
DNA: TGTGCCAGCAGTTACAGCCCGGGAACCTCTAACTATGGCTACACCTTC
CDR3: CASSYSPGTSNYGYTF

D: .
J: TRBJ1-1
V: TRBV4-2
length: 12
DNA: TGTGCCAGCAGTAGGGGTGACTCCCAAGCTTTCTTT
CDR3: CASSRGDSQAFF

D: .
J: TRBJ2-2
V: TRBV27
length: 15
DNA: TGTGCCAGCAGTTTGAGGAATTTAGCCACCGGGGAGCTGTTTTTT
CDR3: CASSLRNLATGELFF

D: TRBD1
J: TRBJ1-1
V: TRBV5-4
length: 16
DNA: TGTGCCAGCAGCTTGGGAAGGACAGGGGTGAACACTGAAGCTTTCTTT
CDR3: CASSLGRTGVNTEAFF

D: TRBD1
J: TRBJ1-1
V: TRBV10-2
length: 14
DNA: TGCGCCAGCACCGTACAGGGGGGGAACACTGAAGCTTTCTTT
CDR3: CASTVQGGNTEAFF

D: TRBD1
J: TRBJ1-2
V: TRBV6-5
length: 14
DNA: TGTGCCAGCAATCGACAGGGGGCAGCGTATGGCTACACCTTC
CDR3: CASNRQGAAYGYTF

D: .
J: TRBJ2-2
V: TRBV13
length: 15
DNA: TGTGCCAGCAGCTTAGGGGGGCTAAACACCGGGGAGCTGTTTTTT
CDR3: CASSLGGLNTGELFF

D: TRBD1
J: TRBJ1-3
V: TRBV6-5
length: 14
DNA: TGTGCCAGCACCGAGACAGGGAGTGGAAACACCATATATTTT
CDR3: CASTETGSGNTIYF

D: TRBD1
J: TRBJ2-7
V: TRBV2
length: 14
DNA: TGTGCCAGCAGTGCACAGGGGATATCCTACGAGCAGTACTTC
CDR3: CASSAQGISYEQYF

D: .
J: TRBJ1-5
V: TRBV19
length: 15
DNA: TGTGCCAGTACCCTCTCGGCCAGGGGTGACCAGCCCCAGCATTTT
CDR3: CASTLSARGDQPQHF

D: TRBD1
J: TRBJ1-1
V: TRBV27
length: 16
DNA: TGTGCCAGCAGTAACCCGGGACAGGGACCGAACACTGAAGCTTTCTTT
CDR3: CASSNPGQGPNTEAFF

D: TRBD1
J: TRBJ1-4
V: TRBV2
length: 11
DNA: TGTGCGGACAGGGCGAATGAAAAACTGTTTTTT
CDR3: CADRANEKLFF

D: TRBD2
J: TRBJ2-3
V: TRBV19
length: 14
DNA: TGTGCCAGTAGTATGGGACTAGCGGCAGATACGCAGTATTTT
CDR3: CASSMGLAADTQYF

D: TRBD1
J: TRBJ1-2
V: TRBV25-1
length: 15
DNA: TGTGCCAGCAGCGAACCGGGACAGTTAAACTATGGCTACACCTTC
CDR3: CASSEPGQLNYGYTF

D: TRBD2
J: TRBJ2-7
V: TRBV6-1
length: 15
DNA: TGTGCCAGCAGGCCATCGGGGGGTTGGTCCTACGAGCAGTACTTC
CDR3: CASRPSGGWSYEQYF